This TCR beta chain was identified in a study of CXCR3-negative and CXCR3-positive naive CD8 T cells (dated 2019 in TCRdb). At the level of the whole study: In total, around 150 million TRB reads were obtained, or roughly 1.5 +/- 0.3 million reads per library. Diversity and physicochemical repertoire analyses were performed on 11 donors pooled from two independent experiments. Naive subsets from a handful of donors and memory cells from 3 donors were included in the TRBV-TRBJ cluster analysis.

In the case of this clonotype: Its antigen is unknown.

Study-wide conclusions, independent of this receptor: TRB CDR3s from CXCR3-positive naive cells showed higher hydrophobicity (lower Kidera factor 4), lower energy, and higher strength and volume indices than CXCR3-negative naive cells. Comparably high repertoire diversity was found in both naive subsets, whereas much lower repertoire diversity was found in memory CD8+ T cells. Within the same donor, TRBV-TRBJ usage looked similar between naive CXCR3-negative and CXCR3-positive cells, but memory cells had distinct patterns. Freshly isolated PBMCs were used for most assays because CXCR3 expression partially decreased after cryopreservation. Surface CD5, linked to self-reactivity in mice, was comparable between naive subsets; TCR interaction strength was therefore also inferred from TRB CDR3 physicochemical properties.

Each CD8+ T cell subset was flow-sorted in triplicate, with over 250,000 cells per subset placed directly into RLT lysis buffer. To exclude memory contaminants, naive CD8+ T cells were stringently defined as CD45RO-CCR7+CD27+CD95-. Using standard density gradient centrifugation, peripheral blood mononuclear cells were isolated from buffy coats. Naive CXCR3-negative and CXCR3-positive CD8+ T cells were flow-sorted using a FACSAria III. Total RNA was extracted from sorted cells with an RNeasy Mini Kit. The CDR3 starts with the cysteine, ends with the phenylalanine, and has 18 residues. Only the protein sequence is given. Sequences SQVTM (CDR1) and ANQGSEA (CDR2) are obtained from the germline V gene. Sequencing instrument: NextSeq 550. The Human TCR Profiling Kit (MiLaboratory) was used to prepare UMI-labeled 5' RACE TRB cDNA libraries. cDNA synthesis used the entire amount of extracted RNA, and PCR amplification then used the entire amount of cDNA produced. Libraries were prepared in parallel using an identical number of PCR cycles. The published analysis was carried out like this. With a minimum of two reads required per UMI, MIGEC and MiXCR pulled out about 52,000 +/- 9,100 unique UMI-labeled TRB cDNA molecules from each library. On average, approximately 40,000 +/- 10,000 functional in-frame TRB CDR3 nucleotide clonotypes lacking stop codons were found per library. After downsampling to 5000 UMI-labeled TRB molecules per sample, diversity metrics such as normalized Shannon-Wiener and Chao1 were calculated in VDJtools. VDJtools computed clonotype-size-weighted physicochemical properties of the central five CDR3 residues: interaction energy, strength, volume and Kidera factor 4. Once TCRdb had reprocessed the reads, it stored one entry per CDR3 protein sequence and supplied no DNA. The V and J calls and clone size are TCRdb's, not the authors'. This sample's table has entries for approximately 66,000 distinct CDR3 sequences. The ten most abundant clones make up around 1.4% of the sample.

The receptor chain draws on TRBV29-1 and TRBJ2-6; TCRdb picks TRBD2, but there is no DNA to check that call. Sequencing used naive CXCR3- CD8+ T cells from blood. The cell subset or site label of this sample denotes: CD45RO-CCR7+CD27+CD95- naive CD8+ T cells lacking CXCR3 (TNR3-). The TCR was taken from a human donor in good health. Some clones in this sample may be carry-over from other donors' samples. CDR3 protein: CSVEDRAGSYSGANVLTF.